This T cell receptor (beta chain) emerged from a study of Ad26.COV2.S vaccination and SARS-CoV-2 variants. To note about this clone: The antigen is unknown.

Study-level results: Comparability of non-spike TCR breadth was observed across vaccine and placebo recipients. Vaccine recipients had higher spike-specific TCR breadth than placebo recipients.

Germline V gene sequence: CDR1 MNHNS, CDR2 SASEGT. The CDR3 consists of 14 residues. V was clipped by 5 bases and J by 0 bases, with 10 bases between them. Produced via immunoSEQ multiplex PCR; TCRdb's table is partial and in-frame only. Of about 350,000 clones listed, about 91% are singletons. This sample comprised peripheral blood, obtained after recovery from COVID-19. This sequence was found in a human donor who had recovered from COVID-19. The chain has TRBV6-1 and TRBJ2-5; no clear D gene. The CDR3 spells CASSSRGDQETQYF. CDR3 DNA: TGTGCCAGCAGTTCCAGAGGCGACCAAGAGACCCAGTACTTC.